Given below is one T cell receptor (beta chain) in context. These data are taken from a study of blood T cell repertoires in COVID-19. The data were produced by immunoSEQ multiplex PCR, yet TCRdb's version contains in-frame clones alone and is incomplete. The table shows some 140,000 clones, with around 80% occurring only once. The germline V gene has CDR1 SGDLS and CDR2 YYNGEE. The CDR3 spans 14 residues. V shed 4 bases and J shed 2 bases, with 12 bases lying between them. The TCR sequence derives from a man in his sixties who had recovered from COVID-19. The source material was peripheral blood. The chain is built from TRBV9 and TRBJ1-1; tentative D call: TRBD1 (6 bases). This chain's CDR3 is CASSPQGRNTEAFF. The CDR3 DNA follows: TGTGCCAGCAGCCCCCAGGGGAGAAACACTGAAGCTTTCTTT.